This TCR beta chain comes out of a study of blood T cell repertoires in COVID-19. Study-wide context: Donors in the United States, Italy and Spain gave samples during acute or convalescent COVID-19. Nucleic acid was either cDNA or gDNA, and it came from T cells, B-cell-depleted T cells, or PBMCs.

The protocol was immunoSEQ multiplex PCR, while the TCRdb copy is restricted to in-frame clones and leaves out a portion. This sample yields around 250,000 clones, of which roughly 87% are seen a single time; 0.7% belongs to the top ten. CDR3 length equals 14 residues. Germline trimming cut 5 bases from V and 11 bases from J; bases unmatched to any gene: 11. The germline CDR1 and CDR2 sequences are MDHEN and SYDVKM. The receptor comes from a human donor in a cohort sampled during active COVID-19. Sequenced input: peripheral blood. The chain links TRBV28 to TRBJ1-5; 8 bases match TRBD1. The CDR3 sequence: CASSTDRGEGSQHF. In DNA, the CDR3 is TGTGCCAGCAGTACCGACAGGGGCGAGGGGTCCCAGCATTTT.